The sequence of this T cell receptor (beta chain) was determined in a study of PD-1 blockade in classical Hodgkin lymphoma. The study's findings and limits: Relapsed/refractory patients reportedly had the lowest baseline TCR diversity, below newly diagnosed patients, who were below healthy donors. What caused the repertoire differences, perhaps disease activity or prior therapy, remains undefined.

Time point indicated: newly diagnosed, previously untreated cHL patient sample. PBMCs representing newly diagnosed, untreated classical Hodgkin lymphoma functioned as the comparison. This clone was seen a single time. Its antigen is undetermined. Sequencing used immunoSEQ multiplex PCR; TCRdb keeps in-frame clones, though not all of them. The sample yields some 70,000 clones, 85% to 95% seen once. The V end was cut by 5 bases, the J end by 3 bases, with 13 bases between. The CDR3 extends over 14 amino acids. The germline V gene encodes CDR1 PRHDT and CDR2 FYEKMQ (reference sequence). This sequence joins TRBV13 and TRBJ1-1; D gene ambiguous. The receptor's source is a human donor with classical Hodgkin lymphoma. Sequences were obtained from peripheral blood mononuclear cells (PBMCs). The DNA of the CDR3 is TGTGCCAGCAGCATATGGCAGGCCCACACTGAAGCTTTCTTT. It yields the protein CASSIWQAHTEAFF.